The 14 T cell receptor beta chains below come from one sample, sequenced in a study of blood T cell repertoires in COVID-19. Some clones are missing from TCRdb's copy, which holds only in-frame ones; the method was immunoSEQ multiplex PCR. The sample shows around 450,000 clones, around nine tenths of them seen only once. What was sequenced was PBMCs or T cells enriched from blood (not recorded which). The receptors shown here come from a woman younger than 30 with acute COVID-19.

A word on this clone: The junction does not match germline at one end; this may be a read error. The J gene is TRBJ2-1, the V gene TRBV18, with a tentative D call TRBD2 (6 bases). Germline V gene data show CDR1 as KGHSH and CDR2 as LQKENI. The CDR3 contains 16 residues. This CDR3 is CASSPGGGYSNNEQFF. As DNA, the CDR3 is TGTGCCAGCTCACCGGGGGGTGGCTACTCCAACAATGAGCAGTTCTTC.

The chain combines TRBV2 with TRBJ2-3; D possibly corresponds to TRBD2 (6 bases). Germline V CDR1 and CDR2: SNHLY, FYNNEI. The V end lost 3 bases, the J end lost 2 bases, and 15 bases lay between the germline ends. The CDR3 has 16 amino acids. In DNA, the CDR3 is TGTGCCAGCAGTGATCCTATCGGGGGAGCCACAGATACGCAGTATTTT. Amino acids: CASSDPIGGATDTQYF.

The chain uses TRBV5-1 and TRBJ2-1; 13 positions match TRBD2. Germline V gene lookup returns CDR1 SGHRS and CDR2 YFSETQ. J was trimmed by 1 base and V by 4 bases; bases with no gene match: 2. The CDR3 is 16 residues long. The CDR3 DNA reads TGCGCCAGCAGCCAGGGACTAGCGGGATCCTACAATGAGCAGTTCTTC. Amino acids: CASSQGLAGSYNEQFF.

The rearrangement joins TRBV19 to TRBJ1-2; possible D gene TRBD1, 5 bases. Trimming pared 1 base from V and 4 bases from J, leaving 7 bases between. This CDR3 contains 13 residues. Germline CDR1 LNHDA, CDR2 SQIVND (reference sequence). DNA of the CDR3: TGTGCCAGTAGTATAGCACAGGTCTATGGCTACACCTTC. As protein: CASSIAQVYGYTF.

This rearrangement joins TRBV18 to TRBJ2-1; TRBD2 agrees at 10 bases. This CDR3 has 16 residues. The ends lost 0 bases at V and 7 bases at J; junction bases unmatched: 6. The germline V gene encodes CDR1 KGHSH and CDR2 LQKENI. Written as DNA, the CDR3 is TGTGCCAGCTCACCACCGTGGAGCGGGGGGGAGAATGAGCAGTTCTTC. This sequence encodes CASSPPWSGGENEQFF.

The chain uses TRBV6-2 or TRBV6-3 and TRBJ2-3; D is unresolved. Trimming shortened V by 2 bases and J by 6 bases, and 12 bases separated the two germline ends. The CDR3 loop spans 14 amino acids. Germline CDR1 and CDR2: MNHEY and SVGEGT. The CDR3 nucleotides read TGTGCCAGCAGTTACGGCCTAGTCGGCGATACGCAGTATTTT. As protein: CASSYGLVGDTQYF.

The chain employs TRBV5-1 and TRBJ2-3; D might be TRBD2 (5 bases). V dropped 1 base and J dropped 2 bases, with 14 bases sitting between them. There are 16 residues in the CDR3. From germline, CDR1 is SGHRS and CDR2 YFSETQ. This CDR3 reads CASSLSGGTHTDTQYF. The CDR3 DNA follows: TGCGCCAGCAGCTTGAGCGGCGGCACTCACACAGATACGCAGTATTTT.

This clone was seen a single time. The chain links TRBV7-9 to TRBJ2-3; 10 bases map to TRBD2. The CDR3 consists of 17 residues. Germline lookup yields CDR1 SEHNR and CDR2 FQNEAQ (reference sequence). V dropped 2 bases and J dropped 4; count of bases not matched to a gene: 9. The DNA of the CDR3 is TGTGCCAGCAGCTTATCGTCTAGCGGGAGCCCCCCAGATACGCAGTATTTT. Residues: CASSLSSSGSPPDTQYF.

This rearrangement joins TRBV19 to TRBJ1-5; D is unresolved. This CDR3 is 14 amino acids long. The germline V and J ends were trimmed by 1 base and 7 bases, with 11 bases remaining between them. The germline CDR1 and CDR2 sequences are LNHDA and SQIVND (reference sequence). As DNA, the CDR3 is TGTGCCAGTAGTATAGCCGACATTCGGCAGCCCCAGCATTTT. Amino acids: CASSIADIRQPQHF.

The chain's CDR3 is CASSLQGRNTEAFF. Written as DNA, the CDR3 is TGTGCCAGCAGTTTACAGGGGAGAAACACTGAAGCTTTCTTT. The chain combines TRBV27 with TRBJ1-1, with a possible D match to TRBD1 (6 bases). The V gene's germline CDR1 is MNHEY and CDR2 SMNVEV (reference sequence). The CDR3 totals 14 residues. V lost 2 bases, J lost 2 bases, and 9 bases lay in between.

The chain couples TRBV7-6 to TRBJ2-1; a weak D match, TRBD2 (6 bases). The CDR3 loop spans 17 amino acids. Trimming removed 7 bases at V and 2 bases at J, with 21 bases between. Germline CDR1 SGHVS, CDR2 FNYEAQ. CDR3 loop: CASNPAPRDSTYNEQFF. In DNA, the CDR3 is TGTGCCAGCAACCCAGCGCCGAGGGACTCTACCTACAATGAGCAGTTCTTC.

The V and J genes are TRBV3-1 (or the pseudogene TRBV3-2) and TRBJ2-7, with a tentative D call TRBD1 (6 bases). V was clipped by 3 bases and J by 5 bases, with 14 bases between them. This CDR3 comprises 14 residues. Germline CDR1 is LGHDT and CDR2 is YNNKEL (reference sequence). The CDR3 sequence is CASSQRSGDDEQYF. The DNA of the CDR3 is TGTGCCAGCAGCCAGAGGTCAGGGGACGACGAGCAGTACTTC.

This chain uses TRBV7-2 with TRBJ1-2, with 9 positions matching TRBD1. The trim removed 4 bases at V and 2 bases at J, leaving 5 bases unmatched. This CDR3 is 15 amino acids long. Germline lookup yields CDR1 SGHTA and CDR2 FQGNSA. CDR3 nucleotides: TGTGCCAGCAGCTCACGGACAGGGGAGAACTATGGCTACACCTTC. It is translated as CASSSRTGENYGYTF.

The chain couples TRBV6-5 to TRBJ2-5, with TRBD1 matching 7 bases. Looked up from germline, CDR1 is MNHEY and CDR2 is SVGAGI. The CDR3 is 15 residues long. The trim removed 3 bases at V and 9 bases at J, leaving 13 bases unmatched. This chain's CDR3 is CASSYLGQAKGAQYF. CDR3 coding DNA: TGTGCCAGCAGTTATCTCGGACAGGCCAAGGGGGCCCAGTACTTC.